This T cell receptor beta chain was profiled in a study of shared clonotypes between healthy human individuals. Study-level points and caveats: Across subsets, estimated richness was generally greater for naive than for memory populations.

Regarding this clone: Its antigen is still unknown.

The germline V gene has CDR1 MDHEN and CDR2 SYDVKM. The germline V and J ends were trimmed by 6 bases and 7 bases, with 21 bases remaining between them. This CDR3 is 16 amino acids long. The authors ran the assay at deep level. Profiling relied on immunoSEQ multiplex PCR, and the TCRdb table lists in-frame clones only, not all of them. Counted here are more than 2,000,000 clones, just over 90% occurring once; the ten biggest clones make up under 0.45%. V usage is TRBV28 and J usage is TRBJ2-2; possible D gene TRBD2, 7 bases. The sequenced sample was naive CD4+ T cells from PBMCs. As to subset: CD45RA+ positively selected. This sequence originates from a man aged 18 to 30 in good health. Some clones in this sample may be carry-over from other donors' samples. The CDR3, as DNA: TGTGCCAGCAGCCCAAGACGGGGGGCTTTACTCGGGGAGCTGTTTTTT. This translates into CASSPRRGALLGELFF.